This T cell receptor beta chain was profiled in a study of blood T cell repertoires in COVID-19. Study-wide context: The cDNA or gDNA used as material had been derived from T cells, B-cell-depleted T cells, or PBMCs.

The ends were cut back, 7 bases at V and 11 bases at J, with 19 bases in the middle. CDR1 is KGHDR, CDR2 SFDVKD, per germline. The CDR3 covers 13 residues. This clone was picked up a small number of times. TCRdb's copy holds only in-frame clones and misses some; the assay was immunoSEQ multiplex PCR. The repertoire holds approximately 120,000 clones, with around 82% as singletons. The sequence came from a man in his thirties or forties with COVID-19, enrolled during active disease. V usage is TRBV24-1 and J usage is TRBJ1-1; no clear D. The sequenced sample was peripheral blood. This chain's CDR3 is CATRNKGSGVAFF. DNA of the CDR3: TGTGCCACCAGAAATAAAGGGAGCGGCGTGGCTTTCTTT.